Frequency places the clone carrying this T cell receptor beta chain as medium-sized. This sample is part of a study of CXCR3-negative and CXCR3-positive naive CD8 T cells. For the study at large: Some 150 million TRB reads were obtained in total, which works out to about 1.5 +/- 0.3 million per library.

Germline CDR1 GTSNPN, CDR2 SVGIG (reference sequence). This CDR3 has 12 amino acids. The libraries of TRB cDNA were constructed through 5' RACE using UMI labels. TCRdb reprocessed the 5' RACE reads and keeps a single row for each CDR3 protein, giving no DNA. The sample totals some 40,000 distinct CDR3 sequences. The sequence was collected from a human donor in good health. Some clones in this sample may be carry-over from other donors' samples. The chain combines TRBV30 with TRBJ1-1. Sequenced input: memory CD8+ T cells from blood. The CDR3 sequence: CAHFTDNTEAFF.